This T cell receptor beta chain was sequenced during a study of T-cell memory formation after mild COVID-19. This clonotype was seen a few times. TCRdb re-called the 5' RACE reads through MiXCR, storing one row per CDR3 protein. The top ten clones hold around a quarter of a sample with over 70,000 distinct CDR3 sequences, about 13% of them seen once. Germline-derived CDR1 and CDR2 are MNHEY and SMNVEV (reference sequence). Deletions cut 2 bases from V and 7 bases from J, with 12 bases between. CDR3 size: 13 residues. The sequence was collected from an adult woman who had mild COVID-19 (a few samples of this study predate the infection). Cell type and time point are not known. The sequencing input was PBMCs or a T cell subset sorted from them (not recorded which). J is TRBJ2-7 and V is TRBV27; no clear D. The CDR3 sequence: CASSLGRVGEQYF. CDR3 coding DNA: TGTGCCAGCAGTTTAGGACGGGTTGGGGAGCAGTACTTC.